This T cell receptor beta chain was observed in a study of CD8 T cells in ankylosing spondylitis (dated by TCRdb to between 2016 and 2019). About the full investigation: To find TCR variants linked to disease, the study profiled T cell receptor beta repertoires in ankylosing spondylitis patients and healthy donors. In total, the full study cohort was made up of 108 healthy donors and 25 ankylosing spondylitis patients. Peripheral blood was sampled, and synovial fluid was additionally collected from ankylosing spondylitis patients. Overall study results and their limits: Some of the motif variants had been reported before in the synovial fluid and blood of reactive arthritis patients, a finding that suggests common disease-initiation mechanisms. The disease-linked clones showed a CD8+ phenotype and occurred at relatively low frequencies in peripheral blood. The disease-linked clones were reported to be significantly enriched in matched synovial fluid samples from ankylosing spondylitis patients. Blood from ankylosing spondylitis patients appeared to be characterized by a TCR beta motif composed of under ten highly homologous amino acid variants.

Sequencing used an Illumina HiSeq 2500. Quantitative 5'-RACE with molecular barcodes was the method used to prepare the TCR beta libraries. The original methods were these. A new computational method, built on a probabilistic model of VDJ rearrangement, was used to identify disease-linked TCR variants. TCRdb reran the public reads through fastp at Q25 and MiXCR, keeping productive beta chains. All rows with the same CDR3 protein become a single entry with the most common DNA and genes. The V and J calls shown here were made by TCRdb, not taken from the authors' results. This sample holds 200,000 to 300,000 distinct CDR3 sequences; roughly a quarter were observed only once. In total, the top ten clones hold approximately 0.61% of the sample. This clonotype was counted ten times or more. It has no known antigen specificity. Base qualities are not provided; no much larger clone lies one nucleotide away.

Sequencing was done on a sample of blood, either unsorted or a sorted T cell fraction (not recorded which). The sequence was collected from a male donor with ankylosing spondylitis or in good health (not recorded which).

The encoded CDR3 is CASRSWEGGQQFF. In nucleotides, the sequence is TGTGCCAGCCGGTCGTGGGAGGGGGGCCAGCAGTTCTTC. The V gene is TRBV12-3 or TRBV12-4 and the J gene is TRBJ2-1; the D gene is perhaps TRBD2, on 7 matching bases. V was cut back by 8 bases and J by 11 bases, leaving a gap of 19 bases between them. The CDR3 starts with the cysteine, ends with the phenylalanine, and has 13 residues. Of all the DNA, just the CDR3 is kept, 39 bases in frame from base 1.